The present T cell receptor beta chain was sequenced within a study of radiotherapy plus CTLA-4 blockade in lung cancer. As for the study in general: 15% to 20% of enrolled patients responded objectively, and more than 25% had disease control. Study observations and caveats: Researchers report tumor-derived TCR clones expanding in blood after radiotherapy plus ipilimumab. Early clone dynamics of blood T cells, plus interferon-beta, reportedly predicted response best.

Treatment of patients with chemo-refractory metastatic non-small-cell lung cancer consisted of focal radiation plus CTLA-4 blockade with ipilimumab. Comments on this clone: Its matching antigen is unknown.

Trimming cost V 5 bases and J 7 bases; bases outside gene matches: 10. This CDR3 is built from 16 residues. Germline V gives CDR1 LNHDA, CDR2 SQIVND (reference sequence). Assay used: immunoSEQ multiplex PCR; TCRdb lists only in-frame clones, some missing. In the table there are more than 60,000 clones, 60% to 80% of which are singletons. The sequencing here drew on peripheral blood, taken from a patient treated with radiotherapy plus ipilimumab. The origin of this receptor is a human donor with non-small cell lung cancer who had a complete response to radiotherapy plus ipilimumab. The chain employs TRBV19 and TRBJ1-6; 8 positions match TRBD1. The CDR3 loop is CASSRLTGANNSPLHF. CDR3 nucleotides: TGTGCCAGTAGTCGCCTGACAGGGGCTAACAATTCACCCCTCCACTTT.